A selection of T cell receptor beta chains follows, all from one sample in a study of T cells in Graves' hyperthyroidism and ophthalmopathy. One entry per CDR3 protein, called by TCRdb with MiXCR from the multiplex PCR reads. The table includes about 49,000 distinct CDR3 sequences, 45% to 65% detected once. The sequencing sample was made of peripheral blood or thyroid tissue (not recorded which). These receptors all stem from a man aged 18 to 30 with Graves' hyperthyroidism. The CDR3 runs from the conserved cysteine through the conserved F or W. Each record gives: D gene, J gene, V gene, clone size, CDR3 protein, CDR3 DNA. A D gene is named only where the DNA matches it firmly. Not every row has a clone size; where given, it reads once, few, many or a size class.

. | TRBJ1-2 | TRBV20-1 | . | CSLGGGYGYTF | TGCAGCCTCGGGGGGGGCTATGGCTACACCTTC
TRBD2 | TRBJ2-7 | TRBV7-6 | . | CASSFFPSGSSEQYF | TGTGCCAGCAGCTTCTTTCCCAGCGGGAGTAGTGAGCAGTACTTC
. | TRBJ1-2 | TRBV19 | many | CASRSSTGSNYGYTF | TGTGCCAGTAGGTCGAGTACAGGGAGTAACTATGGCTACACCTTC
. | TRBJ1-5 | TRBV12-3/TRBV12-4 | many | CASSPLEQPQHF | TGTGCCAGCAGTCCCCTCGAGCAGCCCCAGCATTTT
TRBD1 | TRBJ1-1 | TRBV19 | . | CASSPPGQGGFTGAFF | TGTGCCAGCAGTCCCCCGGGACAGGGGGGGTTCACTGGAGCTTTCTTT
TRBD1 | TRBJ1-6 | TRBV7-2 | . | CASSYRQGARSPLHF | TGTGCCAGCAGCTATAGACAGGGGGCTAGATCACCCCTCCACTTT
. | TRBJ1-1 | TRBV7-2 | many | CASSLWARGTEAFF | TGTGCCAGCAGCTTATGGGCGAGGGGCACTGAAGCTTTCTTT
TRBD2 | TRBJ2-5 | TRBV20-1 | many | CSARGWLAEQYF | TGCAGTGCTAGAGGTTGGCTAGCGGAACAGTACTTC
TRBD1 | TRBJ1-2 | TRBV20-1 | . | CSAPQGASGYGYTF | TGCAGTGCTCCTCAGGGGGCCAGTGGCTATGGCTACACCTTC
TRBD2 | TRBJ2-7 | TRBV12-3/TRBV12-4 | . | CASSTSGGAEQYF | TGTGCCAGCAGCACTAGCGGGGGGGCCGAGCAGTACTTC